The rows below give T cell receptor beta chains drawn from one sample of a study of CD8+ T cells in alopecia areata. Clones were sequenced by immunoSEQ multiplex PCR, and TCRdb holds only the in-frame ones, with some missing. The sample gives about 200,000 clones, roughly two fifths of which show up once; 0.48% is in the top ten. This specimen was CD4+ T cells sorted from blood, taken at approximately week 30, from a patient treated with tofacitinib. Receptor source: a human donor with alopecia areata. The CDR3 runs from the conserved cysteine through the conserved F or W. A D gene is named only where the DNA matches it firmly. For some rows the clone size is stated as once, few or many, or as a class when expanded; others skip it.

abundance: .
d_gene: .
j_gene: TRBJ2-3
v_gene: TRBV11-2
CDR3aa: CASSQPRRRGVGTDTQYF
CDR3nt: TGTGCCAGCAGCCAGCCTCGAAGAAGGGGAGTTGGCACAGATACGCAGTATTTT

abundance: .
d_gene: .
j_gene: TRBJ1-3
v_gene: TRBV6-1
CDR3aa: CASSDPGLTGNTIYF
CDR3nt: TGTGCCAGCAGTGACCCAGGCCTAACCGGAAACACCATATATTTT

abundance: .
d_gene: TRBD1
j_gene: TRBJ1-4
v_gene: TRBV6-5
CDR3aa: CASSYSTGGFEKLFF
CDR3nt: TGTGCCAGCAGTTACTCTACAGGGGGTTTTGAAAAACTGTTTTTT

abundance: .
d_gene: .
j_gene: TRBJ2-1
v_gene: TRBV7-3
CDR3aa: CASSLQPTGPGHEQFF
CDR3nt: TGTGCCAGCAGCCTTCAACCGACGGGACCGGGCCATGAGCAGTTCTTC

abundance: .
d_gene: .
j_gene: TRBJ2-3
v_gene: TRBV18
CDR3aa: CASSPPLGGADTQYF
CDR3nt: TGTGCCAGCTCACCACCATTGGGTGGCGCCGATACGCAGTATTTT

abundance: .
d_gene: .
j_gene: TRBJ2-5
v_gene: TRBV9
CDR3aa: CASSVGRVGETQYF
CDR3nt: TGTGCCAGCAGCGTAGGACGAGTAGGAGAGACCCAGTACTTC

abundance: few
d_gene: .
j_gene: TRBJ2-6
v_gene: TRBV30
CDR3aa: CAWDRVLGLGANVLTF
CDR3nt: TGTGCCTGGGACAGAGTGCTGGGTCTGGGGGCCAACGTCCTGACTTTC

abundance: .
d_gene: .
j_gene: TRBJ2-5
v_gene: TRBV2
CDR3aa: CASRNGPRETQYF
CDR3nt: TGTGCCAGCAGGAACGGGCCCCGGGAGACCCAGTACTTC

abundance: .
d_gene: .
j_gene: TRBJ2-3
v_gene: TRBV9
CDR3aa: CASSPGPYTDTQYF
CDR3nt: TGTGCCAGCAGCCCAGGACCTTACACAGATACGCAGTATTTT

abundance: many
d_gene: .
j_gene: TRBJ2-1
v_gene: TRBV6-6
CDR3aa: CASSYQGHNEQFF
CDR3nt: TGTGCCAGCAGTTACCAAGGTCACAATGAGCAGTTCTTC

abundance: .
d_gene: TRBD2
j_gene: TRBJ2-3
v_gene: TRBV12-5
CDR3aa: CASGLWLAGDTQYF
CDR3nt: TGTGCTAGTGGTTTGTGGCTAGCGGGAGATACGCAGTATTTT

abundance: .
d_gene: .
j_gene: TRBJ2-1
v_gene: TRBV5-4
CDR3aa: CASSSRDSSYNEQFF
CDR3nt: TGTGCCAGCAGCTCCCGGGATTCCTCCTACAATGAGCAGTTCTTC

abundance: once
d_gene: .
j_gene: TRBJ1-2
v_gene: TRBV6-1
CDR3aa: CASTRGEGYGYTF
CDR3nt: TGTGCCAGCACGCGGGGGGAAGGCTATGGCTACACCTTC

abundance: .
d_gene: TRBD1
j_gene: TRBJ2-5
v_gene: TRBV10-2
CDR3aa: CASSVDRAETQYF
CDR3nt: TGCGCCAGCAGTGTTGACAGGGCGGAGACCCAGTACTTC

abundance: .
d_gene: .
j_gene: TRBJ2-2
v_gene: TRBV9
CDR3aa: CASGLEGSNPTGELFF
CDR3nt: TGTGCCAGCGGCTTAGAGGGGTCCAACCCGACCGGGGAGCTGTTTTTT

abundance: .
d_gene: TRBD1
j_gene: TRBJ1-5
v_gene: TRBV6-5
CDR3aa: CASRRQGDQPQHF
CDR3nt: TGTGCCAGCAGGCGACAGGGGGATCAGCCCCAGCATTTT

abundance: few
d_gene: .
j_gene: TRBJ2-7
v_gene: TRBV6-6
CDR3aa: CASSYERLNEQYF
CDR3nt: TGTGCCAGCAGTTACGAGAGGCTAAACGAGCAGTACTTC

abundance: .
d_gene: .
j_gene: TRBJ2-3
v_gene: TRBV30
CDR3aa: CAWELAPTDTQYF
CDR3nt: TGTGCCTGGGAACTAGCTCCGACAGATACGCAGTATTTT

abundance: .
d_gene: .
j_gene: TRBJ2-7
v_gene: TRBV7-2
CDR3aa: CASSLVSTTYEQYF
CDR3nt: TGTGCCAGCAGCTTAGTTAGCACCACCTACGAGCAGTACTTC

abundance: .
d_gene: .
j_gene: TRBJ2-3
v_gene: TRBV30
CDR3aa: CAWSGIEVTDTQYF
CDR3nt: TGTGCCTGGAGTGGAATCGAGGTCACAGATACGCAGTATTTT

abundance: few
d_gene: TRBD2
j_gene: TRBJ2-1
v_gene: TRBV7-9
CDR3aa: CASSLVGTSGYNEQFF
CDR3nt: TGTGCCAGCAGCTTAGTTGGGACTAGCGGTTACAATGAGCAGTTCTTC

abundance: few
d_gene: TRBD2
j_gene: TRBJ2-1
v_gene: TRBV19
CDR3aa: CASRRGGEGDEQFF
CDR3nt: TGTGCCAGTAGAAGAGGCGGGGAGGGCGATGAGCAGTTCTTC

abundance: .
d_gene: .
j_gene: TRBJ2-1
v_gene: TRBV10-2
CDR3aa: CASSDTGLHNEQFF
CDR3nt: TGCGCCAGCAGTGACACGGGACTTCACAATGAGCAGTTCTTC